Listed here are 17 T cell receptor beta chains from one sample, sequenced in a study of blood T cell repertoires in COVID-19. Libraries were prepared by immunoSEQ multiplex PCR; TCRdb keeps only in-frame clonotypes and omits some of them. Among roughly 230,000 clones listed, about 85% were seen once. The specimen was PBMCs or T cells enriched from blood (not recorded which). These receptors were taken from a woman between 50 and 59 years old who had been exposed to COVID-19.

This clone was seen a single time. This sequence joins TRBV5-3 and TRBJ1-1; D may be TRBD1 (5 bases). TRBV5-3 carries the ORF label, with uncertain function. This CDR3 comprises 12 residues. The V end lost 2 bases, the J end lost 6 bases, and 8 bases lay between the germline ends. The CDR3 DNA reads as TGTGCCAGAAGCTTCGGGGGAGCTGAAGCTTTCTTT. Translation gives CARSFGGAEAFF.

This clone was recorded a few times. This chain connects TRBV11-2 to TRBJ2-7; 9 bases map to TRBD1. The CDR3 contains 15 residues. After removal of 5 bases from V and 0 bases from J, the junction contained 5 bases not matched to a gene. Germline V gives CDR1 SGHAT, CDR2 FQNNGV. In DNA, the CDR3 is TGTGCCAGCAGCATAGGGACAGGGAGCTCCTACGAGCAGTACTTC. Amino acids: CASSIGTGSSYEQYF.

Written as DNA, the CDR3 is TGTGCCAGCAGCTCCAAAATCTATGGCTACACCTTC. The encoded protein is CASSSKIYGYTF. The chain joins TRBV7-2 to TRBJ1-2; D is unclear. This CDR3 region has 12 residues. Deletions cut 4 bases from V and 4 bases from J, with 7 bases between. The germline gives CDR1 SGHTA, CDR2 FQGNSA.

In its sample, this clone was seen once. The chain carries TRBV12-3 or TRBV12-4 and TRBJ1-1; D is unresolved. V lost 4 bases and J lost 2, with 8 bases in between. The CDR3 is made up of 13 amino acids. CDR3 amino acids: CASSYEQNTEAFF. Here the CDR3 DNA reads TGTGCCAGCAGTTACGAGCAAAACACTGAAGCTTTCTTT.

The rearrangement joins TRBV24-1 to TRBJ2-1; D is perhaps TRBD2 (6 bases). The CDR3 totals 17 residues. Germline CDR1 KGHDR, CDR2 SFDVKD. V shed 3 bases and J shed 3 bases, with 17 bases lying between them. The CDR3 is CATSDPSARGSYNEQFF. In DNA, the CDR3 is TGTGCCACCAGTGATCCGTCTGCTCGGGGGAGCTACAATGAGCAGTTCTTC.

The chain links TRBV28 to TRBJ2-1; tentative D call: TRBD2 (5 bases). Between the trimmed V and J ends, which lost 6 bases and 4 bases, there was a span of 10 bases. Germline CDR1 and CDR2: MDHEN and SYDVKM. This CDR3 region has 13 residues. The CDR3 DNA sequence: TGTGCCAGCAGCAAGACGGGATACAATGAGCAGTTCTTC. Its protein product is CASSKTGYNEQFF.

This clone has just one count. The chain combines TRBV11-2 with TRBJ1-2; possibly TRBD1 for D (6 bases). The V and J ends lost 6 bases and 14 bases respectively, with 22 bases between them. Per germline, CDR1 SGHAT and CDR2 FQNNGV. The length of the CDR3 is 13 residues. CDR3 sequence (DNA): TGTGCCAGCAGTCCCACAGGGTTGAGGGCACGGACCTTC. Its protein is CASSPTGLRARTF.

The V call is TRBV7-8, the J call TRBJ1-1; D not resolved. The germline gives CDR1 SGHVS, CDR2 FQNEAQ. This CDR3 region has 16 residues. V gave up 2 bases and J gave up 1 base, with 14 bases separating them. The CDR3 loop reads CASSLNSLFGNTEAFF. CDR3 DNA: TGTGCCAGCAGCTTAAACAGCCTTTTCGGGAACACTGAAGCTTTCTTT.

The CDR3 region is CAVRSGGVGQPQHF. In nucleotides, the CDR3 is TGTGCCGTCCGTAGCGGGGGTGTAGGGCAGCCCCAGCATTTT. The chain is built from TRBV28 and TRBJ1-5, with D maybe TRBD1 (5 bases). V lost 11 bases and J 7 bases, leaving 21 bases between the germline ends. Germline assignment: CDR1 MDHEN and CDR2 SYDVKM. This CDR3 has 14 residues.

The chain is built from TRBV29-1 and TRBJ2-6; D call uncertain. There are 14 residues in the CDR3. Germline CDR1 is SQVTM and CDR2 is ANQGSEA. The V and J ends lost 6 bases and 4 bases respectively, with 13 bases between them. The CDR3 loop is CSVLQLSGANVLTF. CDR3 sequence (DNA): TGCAGCGTGCTACAGCTCTCCGGGGCCAACGTCCTGACTTTC.

The rearrangement joins TRBV27 to TRBJ1-2, with TRBD1 matching 8 bases. Germline V lookup: CDR1 MNHEY, CDR2 SMNVEV (reference sequence). The CDR3 consists of 17 residues. With 4 bases clipped from V and 3 bases from J, the junction kept 13 bases outside the gene matches. The CDR3 nucleotides are TGTGCCAGCAGTTCGACAGGGGCCCCCCACATCGACTATGGCTACACCTTC. This sequence encodes CASSSTGAPHIDYGYTF.

The V call is TRBV20-1, the J call TRBJ1-2; 7 positions agree with TRBD1. The CDR3 contains 14 residues. V lost 3 bases to trimming and J lost 1 base; unmatched junction nucleotides: 5. The germline V gene encodes CDR1 DFQATT and CDR2 SNEGSKA (reference sequence). The CDR3 DNA sequence: TGCAGTGCTAGTCCGGGACAGCTTAACTATGGCTACACCTTC. Translated: CSASPGQLNYGYTF.

The V call is TRBV5-1, the J call TRBJ1-3, with no clear D. The ends were cut back, 0 bases at V and 8 bases at J, with 18 bases in the middle. Looked up from germline, CDR1 is SGHRS and CDR2 is YFSETQ. The CDR3 is 16 amino acids. CDR3 sequence (DNA): TGCGCCAGCAGCTTGGGGGCAGCCTCGAGTAGAGACACCATATATTTT. Amino acids: CASSLGAASSRDTIYF. The variable domain in full, with the rest retrieved from reference TRBV5-1 and TRBJ1-3, is KAGVTQTPRYLIKTRGQQVTLSCSPISGHRSVSWYQQTPGQGLQFLFEYFSETQRNKGNFPGRFSGRQFSNSRSEMNVSTLELGDSALYLCASSLGAASSRDTIYFGEGSWLTVV.

The chain has TRBV18 and TRBJ2-1, with 9 bases that match TRBD1. This CDR3 is built from 16 residues. Germline CDR1 is KGHSH and CDR2 is LQKENI. V lost 7 bases and J lost 6; bases outside the gene matches: 13. The CDR3 nucleotides read TGTGCCAGCTTACCCGATCTTGCGGGACAGGGCAATGAGCAGTTCTTC. Protein: CASLPDLAGQGNEQFF.

V gene TRBV18 combines with J gene TRBJ2-7; the D gene is possibly TRBD1 (6 bases). The CDR3 runs to 14 residues. The V and J ends lost 3 bases and 6 bases respectively, with 15 bases between them. Germline assignment: CDR1 KGHSH and CDR2 LQKENI. The CDR3 sequence is CASSPRTGSAEQYF. Written as DNA, the CDR3 is TGTGCCAGCTCACCCCGAACAGGGTCAGCCGAGCAGTACTTC.

CDR3 loop: CASSLSGLGQGSQYF. CDR3 DNA: TGTGCCAGCAGCCTCAGCGGGTTAGGACAAGGCTCCCAGTACTTC. The chain couples TRBV5-6 to TRBJ2-5; D might be TRBD2 (6 bases). The V and J ends lost 4 bases and 9 bases respectively, with 22 bases between them. The CDR3 is 15 amino acids. Germline lookup yields CDR1 SGHDT and CDR2 YYEEEE.

This CDR3 reads CASSAGTGAGKLFF. The CDR3 DNA is TGTGCCAGCAGCGCCGGGACAGGGGCAGGAAAACTGTTTTTT. The chain is built from TRBV9 and TRBJ1-4; 10 bases align to TRBD1. From germline, CDR1 is SGDLS and CDR2 YYNGEE. This CDR3 is 14 amino acids long. With 3 bases clipped from V and 10 bases from J, the junction kept 6 bases outside the gene matches.